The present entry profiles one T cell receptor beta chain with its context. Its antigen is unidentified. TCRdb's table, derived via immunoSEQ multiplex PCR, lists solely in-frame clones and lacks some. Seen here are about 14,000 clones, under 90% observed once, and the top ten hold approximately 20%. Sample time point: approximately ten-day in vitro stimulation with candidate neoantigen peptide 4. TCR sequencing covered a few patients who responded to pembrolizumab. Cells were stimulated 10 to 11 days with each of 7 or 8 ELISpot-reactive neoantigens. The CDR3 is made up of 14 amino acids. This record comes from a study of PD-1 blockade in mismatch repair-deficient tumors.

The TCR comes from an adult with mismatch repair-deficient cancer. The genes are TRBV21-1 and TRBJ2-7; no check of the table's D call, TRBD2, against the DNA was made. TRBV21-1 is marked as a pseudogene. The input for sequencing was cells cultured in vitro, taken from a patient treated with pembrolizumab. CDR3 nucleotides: TGTGCCAGCAGCAATCGGCGGGAGTGGGACGAGCAGTACTTC. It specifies CASSNRREWDEQYF.